This T cell receptor (beta chain) was identified in a study of human T cells and chemical hapten exposure. Single cDNA molecules in the library carried unique molecular identifiers attached during preparation. TCRdb re-called the 5' RACE reads through MiXCR, storing one row per CDR3 protein. The data show 120,000 to 150,000 distinct CDR3 sequences, 3.5% to 5% seen once. Study-level results: With regard to DPC sensitization, TCRs above 1 in 1000 frequency did not change.

The CDR3 covers 16 residues. V gave up 4 bases and J gave up 0 bases, with 16 bases separating them. Germline CDR1 LGHDT, CDR2 YNNKEL (reference sequence). Total RNA was extracted from unfractionated whole blood. This clonotype occurred a few times. Its antigen is unidentified. V gene TRBV3-1 combines with J gene TRBJ2-7, with D tentatively TRBD1 (6 bases). This TCR was sampled from a female donor in good health. CDR3 in amino acids: CASSPGLGQSSYEQYF. The CDR3 region has the DNA TGTGCCAGCAGCCCGGGTCTAGGACAGAGCTCCTACGAGCAGTACTTC.